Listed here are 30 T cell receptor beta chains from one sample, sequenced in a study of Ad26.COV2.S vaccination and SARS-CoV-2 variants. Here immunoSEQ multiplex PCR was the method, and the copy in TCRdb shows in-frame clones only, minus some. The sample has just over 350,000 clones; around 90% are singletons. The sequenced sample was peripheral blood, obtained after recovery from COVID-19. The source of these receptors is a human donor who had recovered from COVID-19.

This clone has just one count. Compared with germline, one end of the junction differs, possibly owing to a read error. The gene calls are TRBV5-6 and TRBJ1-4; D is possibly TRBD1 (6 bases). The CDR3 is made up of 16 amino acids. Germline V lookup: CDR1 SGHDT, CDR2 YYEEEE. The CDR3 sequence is CASTLGGGSQNEKLFF. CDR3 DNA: TGTGCCAGCACCTTGGGGGGGGGCTCCCAGAATGAAAAACTGTTTTTT.

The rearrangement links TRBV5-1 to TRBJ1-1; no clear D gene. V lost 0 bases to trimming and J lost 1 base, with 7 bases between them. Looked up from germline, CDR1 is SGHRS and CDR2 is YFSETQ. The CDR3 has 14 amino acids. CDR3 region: CASSLDPGNTEAFF. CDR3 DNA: TGCGCCAGCAGCTTGGATCCGGGGAACACTGAAGCTTTCTTT.

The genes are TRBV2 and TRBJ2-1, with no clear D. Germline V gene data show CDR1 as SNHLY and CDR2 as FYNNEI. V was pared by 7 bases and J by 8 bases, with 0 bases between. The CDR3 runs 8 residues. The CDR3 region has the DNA TGTGCCAGCAATGAGCAGTTCTTC. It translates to CASNEQFF.

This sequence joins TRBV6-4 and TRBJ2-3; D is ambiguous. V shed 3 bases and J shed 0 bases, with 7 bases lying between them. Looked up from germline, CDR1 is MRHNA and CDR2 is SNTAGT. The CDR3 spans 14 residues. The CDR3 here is CASSEGSSTDTQYF. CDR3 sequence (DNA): TGTGCCAGCAGTGAGGGTTCTAGCACAGATACGCAGTATTTT.

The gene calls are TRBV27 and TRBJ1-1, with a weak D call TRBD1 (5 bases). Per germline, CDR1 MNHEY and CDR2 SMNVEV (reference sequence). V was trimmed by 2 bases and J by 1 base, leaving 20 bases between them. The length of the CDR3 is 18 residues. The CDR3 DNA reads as TGTGCCAGCAGTTTAGTATTCCCCCCCGTCGGGGGGAACACTGAAGCTTTCTTT. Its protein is CASSLVFPPVGGNTEAFF.

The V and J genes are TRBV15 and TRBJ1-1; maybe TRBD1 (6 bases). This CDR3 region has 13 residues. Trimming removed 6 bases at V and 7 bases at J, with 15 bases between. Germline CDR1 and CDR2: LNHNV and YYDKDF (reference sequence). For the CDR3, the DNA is TGTGCCACCAGGGGGGGGCTGGGTAGTGAAGCTTTCTTT. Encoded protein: CATRGGLGSEAFF. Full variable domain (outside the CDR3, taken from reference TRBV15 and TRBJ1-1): DAMVIQNPRYQVTQFGKPVTLSCSQTLNHNVMYWYQQKSSQAPKLLFHYYDKDFNNEADTPDNFQSRRPNTSFCFLDIRSPGLGDTAMYLCATRGGLGSEAFFGQGTRLTVV.

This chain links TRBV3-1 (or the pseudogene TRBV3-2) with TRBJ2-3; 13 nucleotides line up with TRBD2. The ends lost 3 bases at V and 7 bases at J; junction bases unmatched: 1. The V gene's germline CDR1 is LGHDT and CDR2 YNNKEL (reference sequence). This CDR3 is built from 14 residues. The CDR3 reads CASSQTSGGNTQYF. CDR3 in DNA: TGTGCCAGCAGCCAGACTAGCGGGGGGAATACGCAGTATTTT.

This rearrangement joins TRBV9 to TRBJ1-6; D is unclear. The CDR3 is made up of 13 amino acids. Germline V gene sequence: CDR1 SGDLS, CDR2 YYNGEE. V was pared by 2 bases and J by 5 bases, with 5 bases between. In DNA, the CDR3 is TGTGCCAGCAGCGTGGAGGATAATTCACCCCTCCACTTT. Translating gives CASSVEDNSPLHF.

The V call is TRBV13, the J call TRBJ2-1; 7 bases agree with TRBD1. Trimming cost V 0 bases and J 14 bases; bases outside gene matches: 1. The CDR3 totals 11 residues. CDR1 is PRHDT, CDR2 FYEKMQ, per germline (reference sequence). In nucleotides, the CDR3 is TGTGCCAGCAGCTTAGGGACAGGGAAGTTCTTC. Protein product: CASSLGTGKFF.

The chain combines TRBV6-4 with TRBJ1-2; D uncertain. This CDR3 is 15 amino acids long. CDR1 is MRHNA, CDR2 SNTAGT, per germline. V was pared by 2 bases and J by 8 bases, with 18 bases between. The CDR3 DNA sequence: TGTGCCAGCAGTGACACACGGACCCGTGGGGAGGGCTACACCTTC. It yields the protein CASSDTRTRGEGYTF.

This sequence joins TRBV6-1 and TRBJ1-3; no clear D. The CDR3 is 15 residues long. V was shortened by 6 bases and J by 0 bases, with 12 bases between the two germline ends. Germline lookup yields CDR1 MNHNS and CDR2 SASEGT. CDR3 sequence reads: CASSYPEVSGNTIYF. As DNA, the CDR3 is TGTGCCAGCAGCTACCCGGAGGTCTCTGGAAACACCATATATTTT.

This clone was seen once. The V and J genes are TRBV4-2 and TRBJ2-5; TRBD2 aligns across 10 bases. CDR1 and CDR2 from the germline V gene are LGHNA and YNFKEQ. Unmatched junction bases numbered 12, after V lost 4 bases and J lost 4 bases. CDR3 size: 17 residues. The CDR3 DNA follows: TGTGCCAGCAGCCCGTGGGGTAGCGGGGGGAGCGGAGAGACCCAGTACTTC. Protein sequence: CASSPWGSGGSGETQYF.

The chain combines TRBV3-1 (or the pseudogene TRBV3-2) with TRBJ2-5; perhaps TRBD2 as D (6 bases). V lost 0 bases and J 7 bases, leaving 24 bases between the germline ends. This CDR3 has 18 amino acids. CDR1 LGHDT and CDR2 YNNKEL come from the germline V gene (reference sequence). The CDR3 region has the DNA TGTGCCAGCAGCCAAGATTCGAGAGGACACAGGTGGGGAGGGACCCAGTACTTC. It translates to CASSQDSRGHRWGGTQYF.

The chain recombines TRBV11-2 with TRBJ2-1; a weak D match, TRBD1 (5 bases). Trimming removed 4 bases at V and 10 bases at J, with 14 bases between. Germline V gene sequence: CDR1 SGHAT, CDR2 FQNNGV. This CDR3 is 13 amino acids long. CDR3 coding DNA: TGTGCCAGCAGCTGGGGCACAGGAGCCGAGCAGTTCTTC. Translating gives CASSWGTGAEQFF.

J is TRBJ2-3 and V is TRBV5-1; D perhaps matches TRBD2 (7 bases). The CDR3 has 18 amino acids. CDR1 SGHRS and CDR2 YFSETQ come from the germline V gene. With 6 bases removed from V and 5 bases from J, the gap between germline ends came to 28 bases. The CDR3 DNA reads TGCGCCAGCACCCAGGGGCGCGGGGGCGGGGGCCGACAAGATACGCAGTATTTT. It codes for CASTQGRGGGGRQDTQYF.

The CDR3 here is CASSLGRTYGYTF. In DNA form, the CDR3 reads TGTGCCAGTAGTCTCGGGAGAACCTATGGCTACACCTTC. The chain has TRBV19 and TRBJ1-2; no reliable D call. The CDR3 runs 13 residues. The germline CDR1 and CDR2 sequences are LNHDA and SQIVND (reference sequence). Trimming stripped 5 bases from V and 4 bases from J, with 11 bases between.

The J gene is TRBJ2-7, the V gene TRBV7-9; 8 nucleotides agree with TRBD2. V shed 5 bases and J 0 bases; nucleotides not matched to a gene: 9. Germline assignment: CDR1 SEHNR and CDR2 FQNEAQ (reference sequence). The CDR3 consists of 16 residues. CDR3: CASSPNKRGTSYEQYF. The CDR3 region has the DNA TGTGCCAGCAGCCCCAATAAGCGGGGGACCTCCTACGAGCAGTACTTC.

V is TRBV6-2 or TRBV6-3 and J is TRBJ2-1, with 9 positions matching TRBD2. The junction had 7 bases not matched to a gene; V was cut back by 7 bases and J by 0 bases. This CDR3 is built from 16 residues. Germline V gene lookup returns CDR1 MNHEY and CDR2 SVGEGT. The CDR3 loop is CASTPLAGSSYNEQFF. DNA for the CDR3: TGTGCCAGCACCCCCCTAGCGGGGAGCTCCTACAATGAGCAGTTCTTC.

CDR3 region: CASSLSRQGDSPLHF. As DNA, the CDR3 is TGTGCCAGCAGCTTATCCCGACAGGGGGATTCACCCCTCCACTTT. The chain carries TRBV7-9 and TRBJ1-6; 9 bases fit TRBD1. The CDR3 runs to 15 residues. After removal of 2 bases from V and 8 bases from J, the junction contained 4 bases not matched to a gene. From germline, CDR1 is SEHNR and CDR2 FQNEAQ (reference sequence).

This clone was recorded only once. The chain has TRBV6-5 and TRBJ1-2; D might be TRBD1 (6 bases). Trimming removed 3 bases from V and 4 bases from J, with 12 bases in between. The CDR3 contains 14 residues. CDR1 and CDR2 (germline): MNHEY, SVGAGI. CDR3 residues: CASSYGGLGYGYTF. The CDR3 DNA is TGTGCCAGCAGTTATGGGGGGCTGGGCTATGGCTACACCTTC.

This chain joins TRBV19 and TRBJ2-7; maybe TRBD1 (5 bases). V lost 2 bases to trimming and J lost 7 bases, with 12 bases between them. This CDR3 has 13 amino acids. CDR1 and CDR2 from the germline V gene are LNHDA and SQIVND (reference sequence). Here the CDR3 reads CASSIRGSEEQYF. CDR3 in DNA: TGTGCCAGTAGTATAAGGGGTAGTGAAGAGCAGTACTTC.

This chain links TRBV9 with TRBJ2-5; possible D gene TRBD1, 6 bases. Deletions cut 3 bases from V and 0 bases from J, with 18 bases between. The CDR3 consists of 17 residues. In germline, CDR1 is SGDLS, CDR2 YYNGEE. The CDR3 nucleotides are TGTGCCAGCAGCGCCCTACAACAGGGAGAGTACCAAGAGACCCAGTACTTC. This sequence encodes CASSALQQGEYQETQYF.

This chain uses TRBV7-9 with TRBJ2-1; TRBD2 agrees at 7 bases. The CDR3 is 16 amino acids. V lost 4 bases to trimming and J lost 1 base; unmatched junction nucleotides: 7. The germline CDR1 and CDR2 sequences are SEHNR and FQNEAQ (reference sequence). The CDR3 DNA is TGTGCCAGCAGCTCGACTAGCAAGGGATCCTACAATGAGCAGTTCTTC. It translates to CASSSTSKGSYNEQFF.

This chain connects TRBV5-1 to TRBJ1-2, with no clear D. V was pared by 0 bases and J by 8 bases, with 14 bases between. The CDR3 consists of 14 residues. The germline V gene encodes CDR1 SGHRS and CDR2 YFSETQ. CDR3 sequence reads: CASSLGQEYGGYTF. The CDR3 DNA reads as TGCGCCAGCAGCTTGGGGCAGGAATACGGGGGCTACACCTTC.

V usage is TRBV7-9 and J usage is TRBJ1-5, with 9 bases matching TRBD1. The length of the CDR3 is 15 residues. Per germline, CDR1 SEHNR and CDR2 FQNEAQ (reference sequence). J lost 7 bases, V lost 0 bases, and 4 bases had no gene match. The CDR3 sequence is CASSLAGQGGQPQHF. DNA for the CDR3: TGTGCCAGCAGCTTAGCGGGACAGGGAGGACAGCCCCAGCATTTT.

The DNA of the CDR3 is TGCGCCAGCAGCCAAAAAAACAGGGGTACTGGAAACACCATATATTTT. It yields the protein CASSQKNRGTGNTIYF. The chain recombines TRBV4-1 with TRBJ1-3; 7 nucleotides line up with TRBD1. In germline, CDR1 is MGHRA, CDR2 YSYEKL. The CDR3 runs to 16 residues. J was trimmed by 2 bases and V by 2 bases; bases with no gene match: 6.

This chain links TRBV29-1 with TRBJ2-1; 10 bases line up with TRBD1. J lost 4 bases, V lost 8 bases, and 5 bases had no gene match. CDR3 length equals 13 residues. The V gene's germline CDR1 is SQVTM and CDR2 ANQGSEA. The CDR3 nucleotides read TGCAGCTTCGCGGGACAGGGGTACAATGAGCAGTTCTTC. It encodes CSFAGQGYNEQFF.

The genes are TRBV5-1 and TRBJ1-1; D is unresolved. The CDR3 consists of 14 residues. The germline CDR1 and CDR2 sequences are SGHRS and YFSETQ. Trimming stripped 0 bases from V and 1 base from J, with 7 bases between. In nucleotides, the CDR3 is TGCGCCAGCAGCTTGGAGAAAGCGAACACTGAAGCTTTCTTT. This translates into CASSLEKANTEAFF. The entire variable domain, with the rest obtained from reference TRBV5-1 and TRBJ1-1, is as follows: KAGVTQTPRYLIKTRGQQVTLSCSPISGHRSVSWYQQTPGQGLQFLFEYFSETQRNKGNFPGRFSGRQFSNSRSEMNVSTLELGDSALYLCASSLEKANTEAFFGQGTRLTVV.

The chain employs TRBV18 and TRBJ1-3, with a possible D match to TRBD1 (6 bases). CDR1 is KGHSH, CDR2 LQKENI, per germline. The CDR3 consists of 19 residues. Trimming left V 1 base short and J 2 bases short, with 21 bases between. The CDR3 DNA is TGTGCCAGCTCACCACGTCTTTTACGGGACAACGTCGCTGGAAACACCATATATTTT. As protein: CASSPRLLRDNVAGNTIYF.

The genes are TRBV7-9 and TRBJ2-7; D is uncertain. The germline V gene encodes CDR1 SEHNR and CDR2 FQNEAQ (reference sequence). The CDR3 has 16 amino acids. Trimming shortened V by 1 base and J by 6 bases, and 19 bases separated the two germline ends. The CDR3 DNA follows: TGTGCCAGCAGCTTAGGCCCGGGTGGAACCACGGGCGAGCAGTACTTC. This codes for CASSLGPGGTTGEQYF.